Below, 21 T cell receptor beta chains from the same sample are listed, as sequenced in a study of cytomegalovirus exposure and HLA in healthy donors. The PCR employed 60 Vbeta primers together with 13 Jbeta primers. Profiling relied on immunoSEQ multiplex PCR, and the TCRdb table lists in-frame clones only, not all of them. The table records 160,000 or so clones, around 80% of them present only once. The source material was PBMCs. The source of these receptors is a woman aged 30 to 39 in good health and CMV-seropositive.

The rearrangement joins TRBV30 to TRBJ2-7, with D perhaps TRBD1 (5 bases). In germline, CDR1 is GTSNPN, CDR2 SVGIG (reference sequence). The ends were cut back, 3 bases at V and 5 bases at J, with 14 bases in the middle. The CDR3 is 13 residues long. CDR3 nucleotides: TGTGCCTGGAGAGATACAGGCCGCCACGAGCAGTACTTC. Protein product: CAWRDTGRHEQYF.

The gene calls are TRBV18 and TRBJ2-5, with 10 nucleotides matching TRBD2. Germline CDR1 and CDR2: KGHSH and LQKENI. CDR3 size: 13 residues. The ends lost 4 bases at V and 5 bases at J; junction bases unmatched: 1. This CDR3 is CASSLTSGETQYF. CDR3 sequence (DNA): TGTGCCAGCTCACTGACTAGCGGGGAGACCCAGTACTTC.

The chain is built from TRBV7-8 and TRBJ2-1; the match to TRBD1 covers 7 bases. There are 13 residues in the CDR3. Germline V gives CDR1 SGHVS, CDR2 FQNEAQ. V lost 4 bases to trimming and J lost 8 bases; unmatched junction nucleotides: 5. CDR3 in amino acids: CASSSRGKDEQFF. DNA for the CDR3: TGTGCCAGCAGCTCCAGGGGGAAGGATGAGCAGTTCTTC.

Of note for this clone: Other DNA sequences in this specimen translate into the identical CDR3. V usage is TRBV10-3 and J usage is TRBJ1-5, with no clear D. V was trimmed by 3 bases and J by 2 bases, leaving 8 bases between them. The CDR3 is 14 amino acids. Germline values: CDR1 ENHRY, CDR2 SYGVKD. The CDR3 DNA is TGTGCCATCAGTGAATCGGGTGGCAATCAGCCCCAGCATTTT. This translates into CAISESGGNQPQHF.

This clone was detected only a few times. V and J are TRBV4-3 and TRBJ2-1; no definite D call. This CDR3 region has 14 residues. V dropped 1 base and J dropped 0 bases, with 4 bases sitting between them. In germline, CDR1 is LGHNA, CDR2 YSLEER. CDR3 in DNA: TGCGCCAGCAGCCAAGCTAGCTCCTACAATGAGCAGTTCTTC. Translating gives CASSQASSYNEQFF.

This clone was seen once. The chain combines TRBV7-9 with TRBJ2-1; 11 nucleotides agree with TRBD2. J was trimmed by 12 bases and V by 5 bases; bases with no gene match: 9. The V gene's germline CDR1 is SEHNR and CDR2 FQNEAQ (reference sequence). This CDR3 comprises 14 residues. In DNA form, the CDR3 reads TGTGCCAGCAGCCCCGGACTAGCGGGCGGGGGGCAGTTCTTC. Translated, it gives CASSPGLAGGGQFF.

The J gene is TRBJ2-1, the V gene TRBV7-9, with D perhaps matching TRBD1 (6 bases). CDR1 is SEHNR, CDR2 FQNEAQ, per germline (reference sequence). Trimming cost V 1 base and J 4 bases, with 8 bases left between them. The CDR3 contains 14 residues. CDR3 loop: CASSLGGLYNEQFF. CDR3 in DNA: TGTGCCAGCAGCTTAGGGGGGCTTTACAATGAGCAGTTCTTC.

Remarks on this clone: This same CDR3 is encoded by further DNA sequences in the sample. This sequence joins TRBV7-2 and TRBJ2-3; 7 bases agree with TRBD2. V was clipped by 1 base and J by 6 bases; unmatched bases: 4. Germline CDR1 reads SGHTA; CDR2 reads FQGNSA. CDR3 length equals 14 residues. CDR3 in DNA: TGTGCCAGCAGCTTAGGGCTAGCGGCCGATACGCAGTATTTT. Amino acids: CASSLGLAADTQYF.

The gene calls are TRBV9 and TRBJ1-5; 7 bases line up with TRBD1. Looked up from germline, CDR1 is SGDLS and CDR2 is YYNGEE. This CDR3 is built from 13 residues. The trim removed 3 bases at V and 5 bases at J, leaving 2 bases unmatched. In DNA form, the CDR3 reads TGTGCCAGCAGCGCCACAGGGGATCAGCCCCAGCATTTT. The encoded protein is CASSATGDQPQHF.

This clone was recorded a few times. In nucleotides, the CDR3 is TGTGCCAGCAGCTGGGGGGACAGGGGGCAAGGCTACACCTTC. Translation gives CASSWGDRGQGYTF. The genes are TRBV5-4 and TRBJ1-2; 12 nucleotides align to TRBD1. Losses at the gene ends were 3 bases for V and 8 bases for J; bases not matched to a gene: 5. The CDR3 contains 14 residues. Germline-derived CDR1 and CDR2 are SGHNT and YYREEE (reference sequence).

This chain links TRBV7-9 with TRBJ1-2; D not certain. Germline V lookup: CDR1 SEHNR, CDR2 FQNEAQ (reference sequence). Between the trimmed V and J ends, which lost 5 bases and 0 bases, there was a span of 13 bases. CDR3 length: 15 amino acids. The CDR3 DNA reads as TGTGCCAGCAGCGTAGGTGCCGGGACTAACTATGGCTACACCTTC. This encodes CASSVGAGTNYGYTF.

J is TRBJ1-4 and V is TRBV6-5; 10 bases fit TRBD1. CDR3 length: 14 amino acids. With V trimmed by 2 bases and J by 7 bases, 1 base remained unmatched. In germline, CDR1 is MNHEY, CDR2 SVGAGI. The CDR3 spells CASSYGTGAEKLFF. The CDR3 region has the DNA TGTGCCAGCAGTTACGGGACAGGGGCTGAAAAACTGTTTTTT.

In regard to this clone: Other DNA sequences in this specimen translate into the identical CDR3. The chain has TRBV9 and TRBJ1-2; D call uncertain. The CDR3 is 12 amino acids. V was clipped by 4 bases and J by 5 bases, with 9 bases between them. Germline CDR1 is SGDLS and CDR2 is YYNGEE. CDR3 sequence: CASSPPGYGYTF. CDR3 nucleotide sequence: TGTGCCAGCAGCCCCCCGGGGTATGGCTACACCTTC.

This chain connects TRBV18 to TRBJ1-6; no reliable D call. Germline V gene sequence: CDR1 KGHSH, CDR2 LQKENI. Trimming cost V 2 bases and J 9 bases, with 5 bases left between them. The CDR3 runs 12 residues. This chain's CDR3 is CASSPTGSPLHF. In DNA form, the CDR3 reads TGTGCCAGCTCACCAACGGGTTCACCCCTCCACTTT.

This chain connects TRBV7-9 to TRBJ2-7; 8 bases align to TRBD1. The CDR3 totals 12 residues. Looked up from germline, CDR1 is SEHNR and CDR2 is FQNEAQ (reference sequence). V gave up 3 bases and J gave up 12 bases; unmatched junction bases: 7. CDR3 region: CASSLRQGIWYF. In DNA, the CDR3 is TGTGCCAGCAGCTTGCGACAGGGGATTTGGTACTTC.

The V gene is TRBV9, the J gene TRBJ1-2; no clear D gene. V lost 6 bases, J lost 4 bases, and 16 bases lay in between. The CDR3 runs 14 residues. The germline CDR1 and CDR2 sequences are SGDLS and YYNGEE. CDR3: CASTAGGGPYGYTF. The CDR3, as DNA: TGTGCCAGCACCGCTGGTGGAGGCCCCTATGGCTACACCTTC.

The chain is built from TRBV5-4 and TRBJ2-5, with D perhaps TRBD2 (6 bases). CDR1 is SGHNT and CDR2 is YYREEE in the germline V gene (reference sequence). CDR3 length: 16 amino acids. Trimming left V 4 bases short and J 2 bases short, with 18 bases between. CDR3 loop: CASSGRSRASQETQYF. In DNA form, the CDR3 reads TGTGCCAGCAGCGGGAGGAGCCGAGCTTCACAAGAGACCCAGTACTTC.

This clone was counted a few times. The V gene is TRBV6-6, the J gene TRBJ1-5, with 10 bases fitting TRBD1. Per germline, CDR1 MNHNY and CDR2 SVGAGI (reference sequence). Germline trimming cut 0 bases from V and 9 bases from J; bases unmatched to any gene: 5. The CDR3 length is 15 residues. The CDR3 sequence: CASSYSGQGLGPQHF. CDR3 in DNA: TGTGCCAGCAGTTACTCGGGACAGGGGTTAGGGCCCCAGCATTTT.

A few counts support this clone. The sample carries other DNA sequences with the same CDR3. The rearrangement links TRBV7-8 to TRBJ2-5, with 8 bases fitting TRBD1. In germline, CDR1 is SGHVS, CDR2 FQNEAQ. The CDR3 extends over 13 amino acids. Germline trimming cut 4 bases from V and 4 bases from J; bases unmatched to any gene: 2. The DNA of the CDR3 is TGTGCCAGCAGCTCAGACAGGGGAGAGACCCAGTACTTC. Its protein is CASSSDRGETQYF.

The sample holds a few counts of this clone. The chain couples TRBV5-1 to TRBJ2-5, with D uncertain. Trimming took off 2 bases at V and 0 bases at J, with 11 bases between the two ends. The germline gives CDR1 SGHRS, CDR2 YFSETQ. This CDR3 has 15 amino acids. In DNA form, the CDR3 reads TGCGCCAGCAGCTTCGAAGGAGCTTACCAAGAGACCCAGTACTTC. Protein sequence: CASSFEGAYQETQYF.

This chain links TRBV4-3 with TRBJ2-7; 9 nucleotides agree with TRBD1. CDR1 LGHNA and CDR2 YSLEER come from the germline V gene. Unmatched junction bases numbered 17, after V lost 4 bases and J lost 4 bases. The CDR3 has 18 amino acids. The DNA for the CDR3 is TGCGCCAGCAGCCCCTCTCCGGATGGGACAGGGACTTCTTACGAGCAGTACTTC. Translated, it gives CASSPSPDGTGTSYEQYF.